The 16 T cell receptor beta chains reported below all come from one sample, sequenced in a study of blood T cell repertoires in COVID-19. Clones were read by immunoSEQ multiplex PCR, and TCRdb kept only the in-frame ones, dropping some. The sample yields under 200,000 clones, less than 90% seen once. Sequences were obtained from PBMCs or T cells enriched from blood (not recorded which). All receptors derive from a woman aged 50 to 60 who had recovered from COVID-19.

The V gene is TRBV3-1 (or the pseudogene TRBV3-2), the J gene TRBJ2-1; 10 bases align to TRBD1. From germline, CDR1 is LGHDT and CDR2 YNNKEL (reference sequence). V dropped 3 bases and J dropped 6; count of bases not matched to a gene: 5. The length of the CDR3 is 15 residues. CDR3 amino acids: CASSHGGTGVNEQFF. In nucleotides, the CDR3 is TGTGCCAGCAGCCATGGGGGGACAGGGGTCAATGAGCAGTTCTTC.

V is TRBV25-1 and J is TRBJ1-2; D is unclear. The length of the CDR3 is 12 residues. V was cut by 5 bases and J by 7 bases, with 11 bases left in between. Germline CDR1 is MGHDK and CDR2 is SYGVNS. Here the CDR3 reads CASSFRGRGYTF. The DNA of the CDR3 is TGTGCCAGCAGTTTTCGGGGTCGTGGCTACACCTTC.

This chain uses TRBV9 with TRBJ2-1, with TRBD1 identical over 8 bases. Germline V gene data show CDR1 as SGDLS and CDR2 as YYNGEE. This CDR3 spans 15 amino acids. V gave up 4 bases and J gave up 6 bases; unmatched junction bases: 9. In nucleotides, the CDR3 is TGTGCCAGCAGCCCCCCCGGACAGGGATCCAATGAGCAGTTCTTC. It yields the protein CASSPPGQGSNEQFF. Full variable domain (rest looked up from reference TRBV9 and TRBJ2-1): DSGVTQTPKHLITATGQRVTLRCSPRSGDLSVYWYQQSLDQGLQFLIQYYNGEERAKGNILERFSAQQFPDLHSELNLSSLELGDSALYFCASSPPGQGSNEQFFGPGTRLTVL.

The J gene is TRBJ1-1, the V gene TRBV30, with D maybe TRBD1 (6 bases). V gave up 1 base and J gave up 0 bases, with 9 bases separating them. Looked up from germline, CDR1 is GTSNPN and CDR2 is SVGIG (reference sequence). The CDR3 length is 14 residues. In DNA, the CDR3 is TGTGCCTGGAGTGGGACAGTAATGAACACTGAAGCTTTCTTT. Its translation: CAWSGTVMNTEAFF.

The V call is TRBV11-2, the J call TRBJ2-2; 7 bases line up with TRBD2. V lost 1 base to trimming and J lost 3 bases; unmatched junction nucleotides: 5. This CDR3 is 16 amino acids long. Looked up from germline, CDR1 is SGHAT and CDR2 is FQNNGV. The CDR3 region is CASSLASGGYTGELFF. CDR3 nucleotides: TGTGCCAGCAGCTTAGCCTCGGGAGGTTACACCGGGGAGCTGTTTTTT.

The V call is TRBV30, the J call TRBJ2-5, with D possibly being TRBD1 (5 bases). The ends were cut back, 1 base at V and 2 bases at J, with 8 bases in the middle. The CDR3 length is 13 residues. Germline loops: CDR1 GTSNPN, CDR2 SVGIG (reference sequence). The chain's CDR3 is CAWSGGAQETQYF. The DNA for the CDR3 is TGTGCCTGGAGTGGGGGCGCTCAAGAGACCCAGTACTTC.

This clone was seen only a few times. The chain combines TRBV7-3 with TRBJ1-2; 7 positions match TRBD1. With 0 bases clipped from V and 7 bases from J, the junction kept 8 bases outside the gene matches. Per the germline V gene, CDR1 is SGHTA and CDR2 is FQGTGA. The CDR3 sequence is 15 residues long. The CDR3: CASSLTSLTGSGYTF. The CDR3 coding sequence is TGTGCCAGCAGCTTAACGTCACTGACAGGGAGTGGCTACACCTTC.

This clone showed up just once. The CDR3 DNA reads TGTGCCAGTAGCCGGGGACAGGGTACCTACAATGAGCAGTTCTTC. Translating it yields CASSRGQGTYNEQFF. The chain combines TRBV19 with TRBJ2-1; 9 bases map to TRBD1. The CDR3 loop spans 15 amino acids. Looked up from germline, CDR1 is LNHDA and CDR2 is SQIVND (reference sequence). V shed 6 bases and J 2 bases; nucleotides not matched to a gene: 5.

V is TRBV5-1 and J is TRBJ1-6; 9 bases are shared with TRBD1. This CDR3 is built from 15 residues. V lost 5 bases, J lost 7 bases, and 7 bases stayed unmatched. Germline V gene data show CDR1 as SGHRS and CDR2 as YFSETQ. The CDR3 nucleotides read TGCGCCAGCAGGCAGGGACAGGGAAGCAATTCACCCCTCCACTTT. This codes for CASRQGQGSNSPLHF.

CDR3 protein: CASSPGSGRNMDGYTF. The DNA for the CDR3 is TGTGCCAGCTCCCCAGGTAGCGGCAGGAATATGGATGGCTACACCTTC. This sequence joins TRBV18 and TRBJ1-2; D uncertain. V was cut by 6 bases and J by 6 bases, with 23 bases left in between. CDR1 and CDR2 from the germline V gene are KGHSH and LQKENI. This CDR3 is built from 16 residues. Using reference TRBV18 and TRBJ1-2 for the parts outside the CDR3, the full variable domain is NAGVMQNPRHLVRRRGQEARLRCSPMKGHSHVYWYRQLPEEGLKFMVYLQKENIIDESGMPKERFSAEFPKEGPSILRIQQVVRGDSAAYFCASSPGSGRNMDGYTFGSGTRLTVV.

This clone has more than one count but fewer than ten. The chain carries TRBV20-1 and TRBJ2-4; 9 nucleotides match TRBD2. CDR3 length: 11 residues. Germline CDR1 and CDR2: DFQATT and SNEGSKA (reference sequence). With 6 bases clipped from V and 14 bases from J, the junction kept 8 bases outside the gene matches. DNA of the CDR3: TGCAGTGCCCCCCGGCCTAGCGGGGAGTACTTC. Translation: CSAPRPSGEYF.

The chain combines TRBV19 with TRBJ1-2; 12 positions agree with TRBD1. The CDR3 totals 16 residues. Germline V gives CDR1 LNHDA, CDR2 SQIVND (reference sequence). J gave up 3 bases and V 5 bases, and 7 bases lay outside the gene matches. CDR3 region: CASSVTGTGGDYGYTF. The CDR3 DNA is TGTGCCAGTAGTGTGACCGGGACAGGGGGCGACTATGGCTACACCTTC.

This chain joins TRBV12-3 or TRBV12-4 and TRBJ1-2; a weak D match, TRBD1 (5 bases). The CDR3 runs 13 residues. The V end was cut by 6 bases, the J end by 2 bases, with 10 bases between. CDR3: CASRDTQNYGYTF. In DNA form, the CDR3 reads TGTGCCAGCAGGGACACCCAGAACTATGGCTACACCTTC.

This chain joins TRBV6-5 and TRBJ1-1; tentatively, D is TRBD1 (6 bases). This CDR3 has 14 residues. CDR1 is MNHEY and CDR2 is SVGAGI in the germline V gene. V lost 4 bases and J lost 1, with 10 bases in between. The CDR3 bases are TGTGCCAGCAGTTCAAAGACAGGGAACACTGAAGCTTTCTTT. This translates into CASSSKTGNTEAFF.

The gene calls are TRBV20-1 and TRBJ1-2, with TRBD1 identical over 7 bases. CDR1 is DFQATT and CDR2 is SNEGSKA in the germline V gene (reference sequence). The CDR3 runs 11 residues. The V and J ends lost 8 bases and 6 bases, in that order; junction bases with no gene match: 6. CDR3 protein: CSPGQYDGYTF. In DNA form, the CDR3 reads TGCAGTCCGGGACAGTATGATGGCTACACCTTC.

The chain joins TRBV18 to TRBJ1-1, with D possibly being TRBD1 (5 bases). The CDR3 length is 12 residues. Trimming took 8 bases from V and 2 from J, leaving 9 bases between them. CDR1 is KGHSH, CDR2 LQKENI, per germline. The CDR3 sequence is CASQGGNTEAFF. CDR3 bases: TGTGCCAGCCAGGGAGGCAACACTGAAGCTTTCTTT.